This TCR beta chain was observed in a study of blood T cell repertoires in COVID-19 (TCRdb year 2020). As for the study more broadly: Collaborator samples came from the United States, Italy and Spain and covered acute and convalescent phases of COVID-19. The prospective study material was composed of cDNA or gDNA derived from T cells, B-cell-depleted T cells, or PBMCs. Subjects who had been exposed to COVID-19, were actively infected with it, or had recovered from it provided the deeply sampled blood TCRbeta repertoires that made up the dataset. A freely available public database, intended as a resource for researchers studying the immune response to SARS-CoV-2, is where the repertoires were released. Samples were obtained from the ongoing ImmuneRACE study (first 160 participants) and from some 1,200 subjects provided by 6 global collaborators. A de-identified subject ID, COVID-19 status, age in years and sex were almost always included in the sample metadata. HLA class I and class II types, where available, came from metadata supplied by the sample provider rather than from assay-based typing.

Concerning this clone: The antigen it binds to is not known. Per-base quality was not reported, and no clone a single base away is much larger than it.

The paper as a whole reports these results and caveats: How much clinical and demographic metadata was included differed by source and by participant, and the metadata was provided uncurated.

In the prospective study, participants were 18 to 89 years old, resided in fewer than 25 geographic areas of the United States, and were enrolled through a virtual design. In the prospective study, participants were assigned to cohorts based on the clinical history participants reported in a screening survey and a study questionnaire. Recovered participants in ImmuneRACE Cohort 3 were defined as having two consecutive negative NP/OP PCR tests, clearance from a healthcare professional, or resolution of symptoms. In the prospective study, mobile phlebotomists collected whole blood, serum and a nasopharyngeal or oropharyngeal swab from each participant. Additional blood draws and questionnaires over an approximately two-month period could optionally be provided by prospective study participants. Blood samples from the prospective study were shipped frozen or at room temperature prior to DNA extraction.

The CDR3 contains 14 residues, cysteine and phenylalanine counted. Left in the record is the CDR3 DNA by itself, 42 bases read in frame from the first base. CDR1 and CDR2 are drawn from the germline V gene: SGHVS, FQNEAQ. Trimming removed 5 bases from V and 4 bases from J, leaving 14 bases between the germline ends. TCRbeta CDR3 regions were amplified from genomic DNA using the immunoSEQ Assay, a bias-controlled multiplex PCR. The original pipeline was this. Within the assay, amplification of reference gene primers was used to estimate how many nucleated cells each sample contained. To quantify the absolute abundance of each unique TCRbeta CDR3 rearrangement, sequence reads were collapsed and filtered. For each sample, productive Simpson clonality was calculated as the square root of Simpson's diversity index across productive rearrangements. TCRdb holds this immuneACCESS table with in-frame rearrangements only. Some clones are missing; in checked studies, unresolved V genes explain under half, and the rest has no known cause. V and J calls and clone size are given by that table; D and trimming were obtained from the DNA. Across this sample there are nearly 350,000 clones, with about 90% seen only once. The ten top clones hold about 0.93% of the sample.

The TCR was taken from a woman under 40 who had recovered from COVID-19. The chain is encoded by TRBV7-8 joined to TRBJ2-5, with the D call perhaps TRBD1 or TRBD2, as 5 bases match in each case. The specimen was PBMCs or T cells enriched from blood (not recorded which). The CDR3 corresponds to CASSRGARAETQYF. The DNA sequence is TGTGCCAGCAGCCGAGGGGCCAGGGCAGAGACCCAGTACTTC. The full variable domain, with segments outside the CDR3 supplied by the reference TRBV7-8 and TRBJ2-5 proteins, appears as GAGVSQSPRYKVAKRGQDVALRCDPISGHVSLFWYQQALGQGPEFLTYFQNEAQLDKSGLPSDRFFAERPEGSVSTLKIQRTQQEDSAVYLCASSRGARAETQYFGPGTRLLVL.